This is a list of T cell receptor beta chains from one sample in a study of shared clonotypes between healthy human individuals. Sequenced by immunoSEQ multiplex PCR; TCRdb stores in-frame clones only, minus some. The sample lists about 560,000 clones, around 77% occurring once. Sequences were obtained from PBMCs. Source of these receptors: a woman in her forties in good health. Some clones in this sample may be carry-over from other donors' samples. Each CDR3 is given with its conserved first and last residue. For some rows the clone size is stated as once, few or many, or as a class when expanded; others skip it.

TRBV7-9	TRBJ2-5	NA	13	CASSFWGEETQYF
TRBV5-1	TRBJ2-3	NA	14	CASSLVGEADTQYF
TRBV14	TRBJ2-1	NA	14	CASSQDRYFRNWVF
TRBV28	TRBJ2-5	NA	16	CASSGHGGTAQETQYF
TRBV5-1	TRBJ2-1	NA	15	CASSLVGAGLDEQFF
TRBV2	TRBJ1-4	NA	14	CASGDRGFSEKLFF
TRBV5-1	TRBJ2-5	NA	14	CASSSAGSQETQYF
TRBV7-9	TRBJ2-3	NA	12	CASGGSGDTQYF
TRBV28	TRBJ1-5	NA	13	CASSFGSNQPQHF
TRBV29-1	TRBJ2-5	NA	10	CSALENSQYF
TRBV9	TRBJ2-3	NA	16	CASSPRGTGMIDTQYF
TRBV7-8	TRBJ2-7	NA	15	CASSKTRLADYEQYF
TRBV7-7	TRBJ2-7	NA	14	CASSVDRNSYEQYF
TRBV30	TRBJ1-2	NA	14	CAWGLGAKREGYTF
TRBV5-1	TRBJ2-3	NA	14	CASSLAAGGDTQYF
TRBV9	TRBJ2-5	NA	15	CASSVGLAAQETQYF
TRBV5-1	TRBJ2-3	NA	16	CASSWTSGRGTDTQYF
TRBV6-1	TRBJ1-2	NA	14	CASSEAGRSYGYTF
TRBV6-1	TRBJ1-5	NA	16	CASSGWVTESNQPQHF
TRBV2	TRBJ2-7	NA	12	CASQELSYEQYF
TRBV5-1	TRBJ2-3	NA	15	CASSLADRATDTQYF
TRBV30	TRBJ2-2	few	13	CAWRVQMAGELFF
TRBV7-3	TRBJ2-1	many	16	CASSLFHINLYNEQFF
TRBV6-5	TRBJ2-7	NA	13	CASSSRPISEQYF
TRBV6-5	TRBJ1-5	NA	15	CASSYSGEGWQPQHF
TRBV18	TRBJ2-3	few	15	CASSPLATSTDTQYF
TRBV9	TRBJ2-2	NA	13	CASRTSNTGELFF
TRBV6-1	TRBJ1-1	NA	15	CASSPQGTGGTEAFF
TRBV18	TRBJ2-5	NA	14	CASSPPGERETQYF
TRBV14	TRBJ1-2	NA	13	CASSPGVSYGYTF
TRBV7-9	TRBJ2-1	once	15	CASSPRLAQGYEQFF
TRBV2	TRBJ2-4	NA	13	CAGSPGLANIQYF